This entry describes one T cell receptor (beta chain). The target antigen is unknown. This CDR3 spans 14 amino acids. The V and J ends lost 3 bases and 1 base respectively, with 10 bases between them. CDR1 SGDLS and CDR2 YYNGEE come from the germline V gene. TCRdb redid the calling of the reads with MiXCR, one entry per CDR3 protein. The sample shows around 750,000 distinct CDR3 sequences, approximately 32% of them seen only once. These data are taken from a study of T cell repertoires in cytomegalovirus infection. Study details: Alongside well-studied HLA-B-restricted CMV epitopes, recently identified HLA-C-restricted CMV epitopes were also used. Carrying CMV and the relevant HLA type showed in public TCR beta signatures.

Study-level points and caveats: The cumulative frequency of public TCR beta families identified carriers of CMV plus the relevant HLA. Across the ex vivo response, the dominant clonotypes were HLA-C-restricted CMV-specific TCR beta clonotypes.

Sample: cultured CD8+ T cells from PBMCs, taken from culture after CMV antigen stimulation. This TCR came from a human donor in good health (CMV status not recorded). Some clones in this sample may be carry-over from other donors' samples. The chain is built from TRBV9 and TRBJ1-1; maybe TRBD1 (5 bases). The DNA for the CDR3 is TGTGCCAGCAGCGGGGGCCAGGAGAACACTGAAGCTTTCTTT. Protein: CASSGGQENTEAFF.